This TCR beta chain comes out of a study of T cell repertoires in cytomegalovirus infection. From the reads, TCRdb called clonotypes with MiXCR, one entry per CDR3 protein. The sample has 150,000 to 200,000 distinct CDR3 sequences, around 20% seen once. Study-level findings and limits: Identification of carriers of CMV plus the relevant HLA was performed using cumulative public TCR beta family frequency.

This clonotype was observed a handful of times. Its antigen remains unknown. The CDR3 is 14 amino acids. Germline loops: CDR1 MNHEY, CDR2 SVGEGT. The V gene end was trimmed by 7 bases and the J gene end by 4 bases; junction bases not matched to a gene: 7. The material sequenced was PBMCs. This TCR derives from a human donor in good health (CMV status not recorded). Some clones in this sample may be carry-over from other donors' samples. The rearrangement links TRBV6-2 or TRBV6-3 to TRBJ2-7, with 10 bases lining up with TRBD2. In DNA form, the CDR3 reads TGTGCCAGCACTAATAGCGGGGGGATGTACGAGCAGTACTTC. It yields the protein CASTNSGGMYEQYF.